Listed below are T cell receptor beta chains from one sample, sequenced in a study of beta chain features in type 1 diabetes. Sequencing used immunoSEQ multiplex PCR; TCRdb keeps in-frame clones, though not all of them. The sample holds about 140,000 clones, 9.7% seen once. Material for sequencing was central memory CD4+ T cells from blood. The receptors were gathered from a woman aged 40 to 50 in good health. CDR3s include the opening cysteine and the closing phenylalanine or tryptophan. Each record gives: J gene, D gene, CDR3 length, clone size, V gene, CDR3 DNA, CDR3 protein. D genes are given only for firm matches. The size field is filled for only some rows; it gives once, few, many or a size class.

TRBJ1-4	NA	13	NA	TRBV2	TGTGCCAGCAGTCAATACGGGAATGAAAAACTGTTTTTT	CASSQYGNEKLFF
TRBJ1-2	NA	12	NA	TRBV29-1	TGCAGCGTTGAAGAAGGAGACAGGGGCTACACCTTC	CSVEEGDRGYTF
TRBJ2-6	NA	15	few	TRBV19	TGTGCCAGTAACCTAGGGGGAACTGGGGCCAACGTCCTGACTTTC	CASNLGGTGANVLTF
TRBJ1-2	TRBD1	14	NA	TRBV2	TGTGCCAGCAGTGAATCGGGACAGGGCTATGGCTACACCTTC	CASSESGQGYGYTF
TRBJ1-6	TRBD1	15	NA	TRBV6-6	TGTGCCAGCAACACTGGGGCAGGGGGAGGTTCACCCCTCCACTTT	CASNTGAGGGSPLHF
TRBJ2-5	NA	13	many	TRBV29-1	TGCAGCGTTGAAAGGCAGAGGGGGGAGACCCAGTACTTC	CSVERQRGETQYF
TRBJ1-5	NA	13	many	TRBV4-3	TGCGCCAGCAGCCAAGCTCCCAATCAGCCCCAGCATTTT	CASSQAPNQPQHF
TRBJ2-1	NA	14	few	TRBV5-1	TGCGCCAGCAGCCCCATAGCGGAGTACAATGAGCAGTTCTTC	CASSPIAEYNEQFF
TRBJ2-7	TRBD1	14	NA	TRBV27	TGTGCCAGCAGTTTCGACAGGGACGCTCCGGGGCAGTACTTC	CASSFDRDAPGQYF
TRBJ1-2	TRBD1	16	NA	TRBV11-2	TGTGCCAGCAGCTTTCAGACCCAAGGACAGGGAAGAGGCTACACCTTC	CASSFQTQGQGRGYTF
TRBJ1-6	TRBD1	16	few	TRBV19	TGTGCCAGTAGTATAAATGACAGGGGTTGGAATTCACCCCTCCACTTT	CASSINDRGWNSPLHF
TRBJ1-6	NA	13	few	TRBV11-2	TGTGCCAGCAATACGGGTTATAATTCACCCCTCCACTTT	CASNTGYNSPLHF
TRBJ1-5	TRBD1	15	NA	TRBV6-5	TGTGCCAGCAGTACCAGGACAGGGGGCAATCAGCCCCAGCATTTT	CASSTRTGGNQPQHF
TRBJ2-3	NA	14	NA	TRBV5-1	TGCGCCAGCAGCGGGGGCACCCGCACAGATACGCAGTATTTT	CASSGGTRTDTQYF
TRBJ2-1	TRBD2	15	NA	TRBV4-3	TGCGCCAGCAGCTTGAGCGGGGGGGGATGGGATGAGCAGTTCTTC	CASSLSGGGWDEQFF
TRBJ2-5	NA	13	many	TRBV4-1	TGCGCCAGCAGCCAAGGGGCAGTAGAGACCCAGTACTTC	CASSQGAVETQYF
TRBJ2-1	NA	15	NA	TRBV7-2	TGTGCCAGCAGCTTAGATACGGGTTCCTACAATGAGCAGTTCTTC	CASSLDTGSYNEQFF
TRBJ2-7	TRBD1	15	few	TRBV6-1	TGTGCCAGCAGTGAAGTGGGGGACAGGACCTACGAGCAGTACTTC	CASSEVGDRTYEQYF
TRBJ2-1	NA	14	NA	TRBV2	TGTGCCAGCTTTAGGGGCAGCTCCTACAATGAGCAGTTCTTC	CASFRGSSYNEQFF
TRBJ2-4	NA	17	many	TRBV5-6	TGTGCCAGCAGCTTGGAGGCGGGTAGCGGTCATAGAAACATTCAGTACTTC	CASSLEAGSGHRNIQYF
TRBJ1-2	NA	14	NA	TRBV19	TGTGCCAGTAGTAAACCAGGGAAATCAGATGGCTACACCTTC	CASSKPGKSDGYTF
TRBJ2-3	NA	15	few	TRBV5-1	TGCGCCAGCAGCTTGGCAGGGGCGTATGGAGATACGCAGTATTTT	CASSLAGAYGDTQYF
TRBJ1-6	NA	12	NA	TRBV28	TGTGCCTGTTGGGGACAAAATTCACCCCTCCACTTT	CACWGQNSPLHF
TRBJ1-2	NA	13	few	TRBV2	TGTGCCAGCAGTGAGAACAGGAACTATGGCTACACCTTC	CASSENRNYGYTF
TRBJ1-1	NA	13	NA	TRBV27	TGTGCCAGCAGAGCCAGGGAGAACACTGAAGCTTTCTTT	CASRARENTEAFF
TRBJ2-5	TRBD2	15	NA	TRBV7-2	TGTGCCAGCAGCTTAAACTCGCGGGGGCAAGAGACCCAGTACTTC	CASSLNSRGQETQYF
TRBJ1-1	NA	12	NA	TRBV2	TGTGCCAGCAGGCACGACAGGAGTGAAGCTTTCTTT	CASRHDRSEAFF
TRBJ1-4	TRBD1	13	NA	TRBV10-3	TGTGCCACCACAGGGGACACTAATGAAAAACTGTTTTTT	CATTGDTNEKLFF
TRBJ1-2	NA	15	few	TRBV6-5	TGTGCCAGCAGACCCGGCCTTGCGGGGGGATATGGCTACACCTTC	CASRPGLAGGYGYTF
TRBJ2-2	TRBD2	14	NA	TRBV11-3	TGTGCCAGCAGCCCAAAGGCGGGGGGCGGGGAGCTGTTTTTT	CASSPKAGGGELFF
TRBJ2-7	TRBD2	13	NA	TRBV6-5	TGTGCCAGCAGTACGGGGAGGGGTCGCGAGCAGTACTTC	CASSTGRGREQYF
TRBJ2-7	TRBD1	13	few	TRBV5-1	TGCGCCAGCAGCTCACTGGACAGGGACGAGCAGTACTTC	CASSSLDRDEQYF
TRBJ1-2	TRBD1	16	NA	TRBV2	TGTGCCAGCAGTTCCCCCGGGACAGGGAGTATCTATGGCTACACCTTC	CASSSPGTGSIYGYTF
TRBJ2-5	TRBD2	18	NA	TRBV5-1	TGCGCCAGCAGCCAGGGGGCTAGCGGGGGGGCCTCCGTTGAGACCCAGTACTTC	CASSQGASGGASVETQYF
TRBJ2-2	TRBD1	13	NA	TRBV7-9	TGTGCCAGCAGCAGGACAGGGACCGGGGAGCTGTTTTTT	CASSRTGTGELFF
TRBJ1-1	TRBD1	14	NA	TRBV29-1	TGCAGCGTTAGCCCTACAGGGGCGAACACTGAAGCTTTCTTT	CSVSPTGANTEAFF
TRBJ1-2	NA	13	NA	TRBV21-1	TGTGCCAGCGGCGGGTATCCGAACTATGGCTACACCTTC	CASGGYPNYGYTF
TRBJ2-3	NA	14	NA	TRBV15	TGTGCCACCAGCAGAGATCTCGGGGCAGATACGCAGTATTTT	CATSRDLGADTQYF
TRBJ2-3	NA	15	few	TRBV2	TGTGCCAGCCGGTCCCGGGCGGGGGCAGGGGATACGCAGTATTTT	CASRSRAGAGDTQYF
TRBJ2-5	TRBD1	17	NA	TRBV5-8	TGTGCCAGCAGCTCCGGGACAGGGGGCCAGCACCAAGAGACCCAGTACTTC	CASSSGTGGQHQETQYF
TRBJ2-1	NA	12	NA	TRBV7-8	TGTGCCAGCAGCCAGGTGGAAGGCCGAAAGTTCTTC	CASSQVEGRKFF
TRBJ2-7	TRBD1	15	few	TRBV4-2	TGTGCCAGCAGCCCGGCTGGGACAGGGGCCGGCGAGCAGTACTTC	CASSPAGTGAGEQYF
TRBJ1-3	NA	16	NA	TRBV5-6	TGTGCCAGCAGCCTAATCGGGACAACCCCTGGAAACACCATATATTTT	CASSLIGTTPGNTIYF
TRBJ2-2	TRBD2	15	few	TRBV27	TGTGCCAGCACGCTAGCGGGGGGGCTCACCGGGGAGCTGTTTTTT	CASTLAGGLTGELFF
TRBJ1-5	NA	16	few	TRBV7-9	TGTGCCAGCAGCTCGTTGAGGGAACCCGCGGGTCAGCCCCAGCATTTT	CASSSLREPAGQPQHF
TRBJ2-7	NA	14	few	TRBV28	TGTGCCAGCAGTTTAGGTGGAGGGGCATACGAGCAGTACTTC	CASSLGGGAYEQYF
TRBJ2-5	TRBD1	15	few	TRBV27	TGTGCCAGCAGTCTAGGACAGGGGTACCAAGAGACCCAGTACTTC	CASSLGQGYQETQYF
TRBJ1-3	NA	17	few	TRBV15	TGTGCCACCAGCAGTGGTCGCAGGCCACGCACTGGAAACACCATATATTTT	CATSSGRRPRTGNTIYF
TRBJ2-2	NA	14	few	TRBV29-1	TGCAGCGTTGAGGTAATTGGAGACACCGGGGAGCTGTTTTTT	CSVEVIGDTGELFF
TRBJ2-3	NA	16	few	TRBV18	TGTGCCAGCTCACCATTGGGGCAGGACCGCACAGATACGCAGTATTTT	CASSPLGQDRTDTQYF
TRBJ1-3	NA	15	few	TRBV5-1	TGCGCCAGCAGCACAGGACCGAGCTCTGGAAACACCATATATTTT	CASSTGPSSGNTIYF